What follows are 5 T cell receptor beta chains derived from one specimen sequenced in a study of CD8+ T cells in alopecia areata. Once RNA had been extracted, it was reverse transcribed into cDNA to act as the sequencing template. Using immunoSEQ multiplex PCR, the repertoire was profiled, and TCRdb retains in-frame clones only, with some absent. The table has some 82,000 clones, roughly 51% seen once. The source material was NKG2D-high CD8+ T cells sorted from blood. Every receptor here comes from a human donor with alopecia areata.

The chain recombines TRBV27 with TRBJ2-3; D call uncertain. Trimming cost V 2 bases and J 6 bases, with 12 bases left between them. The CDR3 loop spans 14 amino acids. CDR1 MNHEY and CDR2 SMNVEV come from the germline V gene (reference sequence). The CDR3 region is CASSLNPLQDTQYF. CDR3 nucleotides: TGTGCCAGCAGTTTAAATCCCTTACAGGATACGCAGTATTTT.

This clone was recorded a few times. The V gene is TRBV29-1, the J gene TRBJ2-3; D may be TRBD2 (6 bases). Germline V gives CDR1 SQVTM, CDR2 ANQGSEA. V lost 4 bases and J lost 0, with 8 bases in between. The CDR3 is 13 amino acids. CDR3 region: CSVVGGSTDTQYF. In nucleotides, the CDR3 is TGCAGCGTTGTTGGGGGGAGCACAGATACGCAGTATTTT.

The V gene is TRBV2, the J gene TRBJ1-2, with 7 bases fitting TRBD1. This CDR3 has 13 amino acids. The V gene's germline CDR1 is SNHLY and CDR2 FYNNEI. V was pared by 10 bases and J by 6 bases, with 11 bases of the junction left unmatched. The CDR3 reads CATERDRRDGYTF. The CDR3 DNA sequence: TGTGCCACCGAGAGGGACAGAAGGGATGGCTACACCTTC.

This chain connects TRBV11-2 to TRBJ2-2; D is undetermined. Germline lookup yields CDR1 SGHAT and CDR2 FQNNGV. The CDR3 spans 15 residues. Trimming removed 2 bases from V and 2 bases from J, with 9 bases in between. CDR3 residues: CASSLFRANTGELFF. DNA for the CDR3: TGTGCCAGCAGCTTATTTAGGGCTAACACCGGGGAGCTGTTTTTT.

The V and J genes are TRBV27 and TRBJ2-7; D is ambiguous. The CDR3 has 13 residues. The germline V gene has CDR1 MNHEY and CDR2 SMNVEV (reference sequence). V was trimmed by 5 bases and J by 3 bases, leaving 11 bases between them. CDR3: CASSHSDHYEQYF. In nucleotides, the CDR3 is TGTGCCAGCAGTCATTCGGACCACTACGAGCAGTACTTC.